Below, 31 T cell receptor beta chains from the same sample are listed, as sequenced in a study of cytomegalovirus exposure and HLA in healthy donors. Primers included in the PCR were 60 Vbeta and 13 Jbeta primers. Libraries were prepared by immunoSEQ multiplex PCR; TCRdb keeps only in-frame clonotypes and omits some of them. Of 180,000 or so clones detected, 77% appear once; the ten largest clones hold 3.7%. Material: PBMCs. The receptors come from an older woman in good health and CMV-seropositive.

This clone was counted a few times. V is TRBV5-6 and J is TRBJ1-2; 8 bases map to TRBD1. The CDR3 contains 16 residues. Germline V gives CDR1 SGHDT, CDR2 YYEEEE. Trimming at V came to 4 bases and at J to 2 bases, leaving 10 bases not matched to a gene. Here the CDR3 reads CASSLSAGQENYGYTF. The CDR3 nucleotides are TGTGCCAGCAGCCTTTCAGCGGGACAGGAAAACTATGGCTACACCTTC.

The chain employs TRBV30 and TRBJ2-3; D is possibly TRBD2 (5 bases). The CDR3 is 15 amino acids. Germline V gene lookup returns CDR1 GTSNPN and CDR2 SVGIG (reference sequence). Trimming removed 2 bases from V and 2 bases from J, with 14 bases in between. The DNA of the CDR3 is TGTGCCTGGAGTACGGGGAAGGGTTACACAGATACGCAGTATTTT. This sequence encodes CAWSTGKGYTDTQYF.

This sequence joins TRBV5-1 and TRBJ1-1; D is possibly TRBD1 (6 bases). CDR1 is SGHRS, CDR2 YFSETQ, per germline. V lost 0 bases to trimming and J lost 0 bases, with 18 bases between them. This CDR3 is built from 18 residues. CDR3 DNA: TGCGCCAGCAGCTTGGGATTGGGCAGGGGTGGCCTGAACACTGAAGCTTTCTTT. This sequence encodes CASSLGLGRGGLNTEAFF.

This clone was seen only a few times. The chain combines TRBV9 with TRBJ2-5; the D is unclear. CDR1 is SGDLS and CDR2 is YYNGEE in the germline V gene. This CDR3 spans 18 amino acids. V lost 0 bases and J lost 1, with 19 bases in between. CDR3 DNA sequence: TGTGCCAGCAGCGTAGCCGCAGCATTCGTGGCGGCCCAAGAGACCCAGTACTTC. Protein product: CASSVAAAFVAAQETQYF.

The chain carries TRBV29-1 and TRBJ2-1, with 9 bases lining up with TRBD1. The CDR3 totals 15 residues. Germline CDR1 reads SQVTM; CDR2 reads ANQGSEA. Germline trimming cut 1 base from V and 7 bases from J; bases unmatched to any gene: 8. The CDR3 DNA reads TGCAGCGTTGAAGGTAGGGACAGGGCCCAGAATGAGCAGTTCTTC. The encoded protein is CSVEGRDRAQNEQFF.

This chain uses TRBV5-4 with TRBJ1-1, with 9 nucleotides matching TRBD1. V trimming: 4 bases; J trimming: 4 bases; junction bases outside the gene matches: 8. The CDR3 runs 15 residues. The germline CDR1 and CDR2 sequences are SGHNT and YYREEE (reference sequence). As DNA, the CDR3 is TGTGCCAGCAGCCAAGGGACAGGGTCAGGCACTGAAGCTTTCTTT. Amino acids: CASSQGTGSGTEAFF.

The V gene is TRBV28, the J gene TRBJ1-1; 10 bases line up with TRBD1. Looked up from germline, CDR1 is MDHEN and CDR2 is SYDVKM. The CDR3 runs 16 residues. V was pared by 6 bases and J by 1 base, with 8 bases of the junction left unmatched. This CDR3 reads CASRRRTGGPNTEAFF. CDR3 nucleotides: TGTGCCAGCAGACGGAGGACAGGGGGGCCGAACACTGAAGCTTTCTTT.

This chain joins TRBV9 and TRBJ1-4; tentatively, D is TRBD1 (5 bases). This CDR3 spans 17 amino acids. Germline V gene data show CDR1 as SGDLS and CDR2 as YYNGEE. Trimming left V 2 bases short and J 5 bases short, with 19 bases between. CDR3 nucleotides: TGTGCCAGCAGCGTTCGGAATGGGAGGGGAGGGAATGAAAAACTGTTTTTT. Residues: CASSVRNGRGGNEKLFF.

This chain connects TRBV30 to TRBJ1-5; D gene uncertain. Germline CDR1 reads GTSNPN; CDR2 reads SVGIG (reference sequence). Trimming took off 2 bases at V and 4 bases at J, with 9 bases between the two ends. The CDR3 has 13 amino acids. The CDR3 nucleotides read TGTGCCTGGAGTACAGTTCCGAATCAGCCCCAGCATTTT. Protein sequence: CAWSTVPNQPQHF. The whole variable domain, filled in from reference TRBV30 and TRBJ1-5, reads SQTIHQWPATLVQPVGSPLSLECTVEGTSNPNLYWYRQAAGRGLQLLFYSVGIGQISSEVPQNLSASRPQDRQFILSSKKLLLSDSGFYLCAWSTVPNQPQHFGDGTRLSIL.

The chain carries TRBV27 and TRBJ1-2; 9 nucleotides match TRBD1. The germline gives CDR1 MNHEY, CDR2 SMNVEV (reference sequence). The V segment lost 3 bases and the J segment 2 bases; nucleotides outside the gene matches: 4. There are 15 residues in the CDR3. CDR3 DNA sequence: TGTGCCAGCAGTTTCCACGGGACAGGGAACTATGGCTACACCTTC. It translates to CASSFHGTGNYGYTF.

As concerns this clone: The germline gene is not matched at one end of the junction; a read error may be the cause. The chain couples TRBV11-2 to TRBJ1-1, with D possibly matching TRBD1 (6 bases). The CDR3 loop spans 14 amino acids. The germline CDR1 and CDR2 sequences are SGHAT and FQNNGV. The CDR3 coding sequence is TGTGCCAGCAGCTTCCCCACAGGGTCCACTGGAGCTTTCTTT. It codes for CASSFPTGSTGAFF.

The chain couples TRBV6-1 to TRBJ2-1; D is unclear. The CDR3 loop spans 14 amino acids. Germline values: CDR1 MNHNS, CDR2 SASEGT. Trimming left V 7 bases short and J 7 bases short, with 17 bases between. CDR3 in amino acids: CASKSRLSSNEQFF. DNA for the CDR3: TGTGCCAGCAAGTCAAGACTCTCATCGAATGAGCAGTTCTTC.

V gene TRBV11-2 combines with J gene TRBJ1-3; TRBD1 matches at 10 bases. V trimming: 5 bases; J trimming: 2 bases; junction bases outside the gene matches: 3. Germline CDR1 reads SGHAT; CDR2 reads FQNNGV. The length of the CDR3 is 15 residues. The CDR3 region is CASSLGQGAGNTIYF. The DNA for the CDR3 is TGTGCCAGCAGCCTCGGACAGGGGGCTGGAAACACCATATATTTT.

The chain employs TRBV19 and TRBJ1-5, with D tentatively TRBD1 (5 bases). Per germline, CDR1 LNHDA and CDR2 SQIVND (reference sequence). This CDR3 spans 15 amino acids. Trimming removed 0 bases from V and 5 bases from J, with 11 bases in between. The CDR3 loop reads CASSIERTLYQPQHF. CDR3 coding DNA: TGTGCCAGTAGTATAGAACGGACACTTTATCAGCCCCAGCATTTT.

This clone was detected only once. This chain links TRBV7-9 with TRBJ1-2; perhaps TRBD1 as D (5 bases). The V end was cut by 3 bases, the J end by 4 bases, with 15 bases between. This CDR3 spans 15 amino acids. Looked up from germline, CDR1 is SEHNR and CDR2 is FQNEAQ (reference sequence). CDR3 protein: CASSLTEASIYGYTF. The CDR3 coding sequence is TGTGCCAGCAGCTTGACAGAGGCCTCCATCTATGGCTACACCTTC. The full variable domain, its missing parts supplied by reference TRBV7-9 and TRBJ1-2, is DTGVSQNPRHKITKRGQNVTFRCDPISEHNRLYWYRQTLGQGPEFLTYFQNEAQLEKSRLLSDRFSAERPKGSFSTLEIQRTEQGDSAMYLCASSLTEASIYGYTFGSGTRLTVV.

The chain is built from TRBV5-1 and TRBJ2-4; D perhaps matches TRBD2 (6 bases). This CDR3 spans 14 amino acids. Germline assignment: CDR1 SGHRS and CDR2 YFSETQ. With 1 base removed from V and 8 bases from J, the gap between germline ends came to 13 bases. DNA for the CDR3: TGCGCCAGCAGCTTGTGGCAGTCGGGGGACATTCAGTACTTC. Protein product: CASSLWQSGDIQYF.

The gene calls are TRBV30 and TRBJ2-5, with 10 bases fitting TRBD2. Per germline, CDR1 GTSNPN and CDR2 SVGIG (reference sequence). Trimming cost V 7 bases and J 11 bases; bases outside gene matches: 13. This CDR3 contains 13 residues. The CDR3 nucleotides read TGTGCCTTCCAGGGGGGACTAGCGCAAGAGCAGTACTTC. Translating it yields CAFQGGLAQEQYF.

V is TRBV28 and J is TRBJ2-5; 9 positions match TRBD2. Germline V CDR1 and CDR2: MDHEN, SYDVKM. The CDR3 spans 15 residues. Trimming removed 4 bases from V and 5 bases from J; junction bases left unmatched: 8. The CDR3 protein is CASSSTGTSRETQYF. The DNA of the CDR3 is TGTGCCAGCAGTTCAACCGGGACTAGCAGGGAGACCCAGTACTTC.

The chain recombines TRBV5-1 with TRBJ2-7; 8 positions match TRBD1. The CDR3 spans 13 residues. The ends lost 4 bases at V and 4 bases at J; junction bases unmatched: 4. Germline-derived CDR1 and CDR2 are SGHRS and YFSETQ. CDR3 residues: CASSVDRAYEQYF. The CDR3 DNA is TGCGCCAGCAGCGTGGACAGGGCATACGAGCAGTACTTC.

The rearrangement uses TRBV4-1 and TRBJ1-1, with 9 bases lining up with TRBD1. Germline assignment: CDR1 MGHRA and CDR2 YSYEKL. The V gene end was trimmed by 2 bases and the J gene end by 6 bases; junction bases not matched to a gene: 7. The CDR3 has 15 amino acids. CDR3 residues: CASSQKGQGLAEAFF. For the CDR3, the DNA is TGCGCCAGCAGCCAAAAGGGACAGGGATTAGCTGAAGCTTTCTTT.

V gene TRBV19 combines with J gene TRBJ2-5, with 11 nucleotides matching TRBD1. Germline assignment: CDR1 LNHDA and CDR2 SQIVND (reference sequence). The CDR3 totals 15 residues. Germline trimming cut 1 base from V and 5 bases from J; bases unmatched to any gene: 3. Here the CDR3 DNA reads TGTGCCAGTAGTATAGGGACAGGGGGCGGGGAGACCCAGTACTTC. This encodes CASSIGTGGGETQYF.

This clone has a single count. J is TRBJ1-4 and V is TRBV9; D unresolved. The CDR3 has 16 amino acids. The V end was cut by 0 bases, the J end by 3 bases, with 12 bases between. Germline-derived CDR1 and CDR2 are SGDLS and YYNGEE. The chain's CDR3 is CASSVEEGGSNEKLFF. For the CDR3, the DNA is TGTGCCAGCAGCGTAGAGGAGGGAGGGTCTAATGAAAAACTGTTTTTT.

The chain links TRBV30 to TRBJ2-1; 9 bases align to TRBD2. CDR1 and CDR2 from the germline V gene are GTSNPN and SVGIG (reference sequence). The CDR3 sequence is 14 residues long. Unmatched junction bases numbered 7, after V lost 3 bases and J lost 7 bases. CDR3 sequence: CAWRAGGERNEQFF. DNA of the CDR3: TGTGCCTGGAGAGCGGGGGGAGAGAGGAATGAGCAGTTCTTC.

Worth noting for this clone: The junction and the germline gene differ at one end; a read error may be behind it. This rearrangement joins TRBV27 to TRBJ1-5; a possible D gene is TRBD1 (5 bases). Germline CDR1 MNHEY, CDR2 SMNVEV (reference sequence). CDR3 length equals 14 residues. The CDR3 DNA is TGTGCCAGCAGAGGCGGGACGGAGAATCAGTCCCAGCATTTT. It encodes CASRGGTENQSQHF.

Ten or more counts support this clone. The chain's CDR3 is CASSQGLASADIQYF. The CDR3 DNA is TGTGCCAGCAGCCAAGGGCTAGCAAGTGCAGACATTCAGTACTTC. The chain links TRBV4-2 to TRBJ2-4, with D tentatively TRBD2 (5 bases). The CDR3 is made up of 15 amino acids. Germline CDR1 LGHNA, CDR2 YNFKEQ. V gave up 1 base and J gave up 8 bases, with 15 bases separating them.

This clone was counted a few times. The chain carries TRBV5-1 and TRBJ2-5; 10 bases agree with TRBD2. V lost 4 bases and J lost 4; bases outside the gene matches: 16. The CDR3 is 18 residues long. Looked up from germline, CDR1 is SGHRS and CDR2 is YFSETQ. The CDR3 spells CASSPQPDPGLALETQYF. The CDR3 nucleotides are TGCGCCAGCAGCCCCCAACCTGACCCGGGACTAGCGTTAGAGACCCAGTACTTC.

This chain joins TRBV19 and TRBJ2-1; 10 bases align to TRBD2. The length of the CDR3 is 17 residues. Germline V gene lookup returns CDR1 LNHDA and CDR2 SQIVND (reference sequence). V was clipped by 0 bases and J by 7 bases; unmatched bases: 9. CDR3 sequence (DNA): TGTGCCAGTAGTATAGATCGGCTAGCGGGAGTAGGAAATGAGCAGTTCTTC. Its protein is CASSIDRLAGVGNEQFF.

The chain couples TRBV5-4 to TRBJ2-5; TRBD1 matches at 9 bases. Germline V gene data show CDR1 as SGHNT and CDR2 as YYREEE (reference sequence). The V gene end was trimmed by 9 bases and the J gene end by 5 bases; junction bases not matched to a gene: 11. The length of the CDR3 is 14 residues. The CDR3 loop is CATLDRGRGETQYF. CDR3 nucleotides: TGTGCCACCCTGGACAGGGGCAGAGGGGAGACCCAGTACTTC.

This rearrangement joins TRBV5-8 to TRBJ2-5; TRBD1 matches at 7 bases. This CDR3 is 14 amino acids long. In germline, CDR1 is SGHTS, CDR2 YDEGEE. V lost 0 bases to trimming and J lost 2 bases; unmatched junction nucleotides: 1. CDR3 in DNA: TGTGCCAGCAGCTTGGGGGGACAGCAAGAGACCCAGTACTTC. Translation: CASSLGGQQETQYF.

The table lists this clone with a count of one. The chain couples TRBV7-9 to TRBJ2-5, with D perhaps matching TRBD2 (5 bases). The CDR3 extends over 15 amino acids. Germline V gene lookup returns CDR1 SEHNR and CDR2 FQNEAQ (reference sequence). Deletions cut 5 bases from V and 1 base from J, with 14 bases between. CDR3 sequence: CASSGRLPLQETQYF. The CDR3 DNA follows: TGTGCCAGCAGCGGCCGACTACCCCTCCAAGAGACCCAGTACTTC.

V usage is TRBV13 and J usage is TRBJ1-1; 7 positions match TRBD1. Germline assignment: CDR1 PRHDT and CDR2 FYEKMQ (reference sequence). Germline trimming cut 5 bases from V and 8 bases from J; bases unmatched to any gene: 2. CDR3 length: 11 residues. The CDR3 nucleotides are TGTGCCAGCAGCCTGACAGGGGAAGCTTTCTTT. Its translation is CASSLTGEAFF.